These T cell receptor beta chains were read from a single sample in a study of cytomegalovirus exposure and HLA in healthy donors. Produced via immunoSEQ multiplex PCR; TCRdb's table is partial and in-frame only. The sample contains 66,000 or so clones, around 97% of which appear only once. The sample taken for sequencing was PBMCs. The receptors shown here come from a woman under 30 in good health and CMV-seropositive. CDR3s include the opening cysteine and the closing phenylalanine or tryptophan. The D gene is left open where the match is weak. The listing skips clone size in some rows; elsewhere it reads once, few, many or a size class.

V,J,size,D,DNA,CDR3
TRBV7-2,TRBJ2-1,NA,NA,TGTGCCAGCAGCTTAGTGTCCAGCTCCTACAATGAGCAGTTCTTC,CASSLVSSSYNEQFF
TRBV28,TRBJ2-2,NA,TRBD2,TGTGCCAGCAGTTCCCCGGGTGAGCGGGAGTACACCGGGGAGCTGTTTTTT,CASSSPGEREYTGELFF
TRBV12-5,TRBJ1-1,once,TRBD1,TGTGCTAGTGGTTTGGTACGGGGGACAGGGGGAGATTTGAACACTGAAGCTTTCTTT,CASGLVRGTGGDLNTEAFF
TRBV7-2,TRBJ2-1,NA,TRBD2,TGTGCCAGCAGCTTAGTCTCTAGCGGGCTATCCTACAATGAGCAGTTCTTC,CASSLVSSGLSYNEQFF
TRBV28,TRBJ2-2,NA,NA,TGTGCCAGCAGTTTGTTCAGGGCCTCTAAACCTTTGAACACCGGGGAGCTGTTTTTT,CASSLFRASKPLNTGELFF
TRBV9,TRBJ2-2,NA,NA,TGTGCCAGCAGCGTAGAGGGGATTAACACCGGGGAGCTGTTTTTT,CASSVEGINTGELFF
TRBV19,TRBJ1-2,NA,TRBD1,TGTGCCAGTAGTACCGGGACAGGGGTTGATGGCTACACCTTC,CASSTGTGVDGYTF
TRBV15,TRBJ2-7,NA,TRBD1,TGTGCCACCAGCGGACCTCCGGGACAGGGTAATTACGAGCAGTACTTC,CATSGPPGQGNYEQYF
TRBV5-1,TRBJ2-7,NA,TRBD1,TGCGCCAGCAGCTTGGAACAGGGGTACGAGCAGTACTTC,CASSLEQGYEQYF
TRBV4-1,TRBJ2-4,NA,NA,TGCGCCAGCAGCCAAGGGTCAGGAGGGTTCCTCTCAGGGAACATTCAGTACTTC,CASSQGSGGFLSGNIQYF
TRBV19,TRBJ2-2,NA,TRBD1,TGTGCCAGTAGTAGGACAGGGGGGCAGAACACCGGGGAGCTGTTTTTT,CASSRTGGQNTGELFF
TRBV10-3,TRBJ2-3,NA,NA,TGTGCCATCAGTGGCCAGGGGGAGGCAGATACGCAGTATTTT,CAISGQGEADTQYF
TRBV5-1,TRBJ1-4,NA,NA,TGCGCCAGCAGACGGGGAACTAATGAAAAACTGTTTTTT,CASRRGTNEKLFF
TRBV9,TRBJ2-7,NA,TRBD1,TGTGCCAGCAGCACCCGACAGGGCTACGAGCAGTACTTC,CASSTRQGYEQYF
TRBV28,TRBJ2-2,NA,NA,TGTGCCAGCAGCATGGATCCGGGACATAACACCGGGGAGCTGTTTTTT,CASSMDPGHNTGELFF
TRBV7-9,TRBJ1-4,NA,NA,TGTGCCAGCAGCCCTAGGACAGACCTTAATGAAAAACTGTTTTTT,CASSPRTDLNEKLFF
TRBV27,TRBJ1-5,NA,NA,TGTGCCAGCAGTTTCTACAGGGTTTATAGCAATCAGCCCCAGCATTTT,CASSFYRVYSNQPQHF
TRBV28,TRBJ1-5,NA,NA,TGTGCCAGCAGTTCAGGGAATCAGCCCCAGCATTTT,CASSSGNQPQHF
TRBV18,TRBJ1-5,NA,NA,TGTGCCAGCTCACCTCTAGGCGGGTTAAGCAATCAGCCCCAGCATTTT,CASSPLGGLSNQPQHF
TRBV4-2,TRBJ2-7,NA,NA,TGTGCCAGCAGCCAAGGGGCTTGGACCTACGAGCAGTACTTC,CASSQGAWTYEQYF
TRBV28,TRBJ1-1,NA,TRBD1,TGTGCCAGCAGACCTTTCGGACAGGGGGCCAACACTGAAGCTTTCTTT,CASRPFGQGANTEAFF
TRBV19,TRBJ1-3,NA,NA,TGTGCCAGTCGTTCAGGGCACACCATATATTTT,CASRSGHTIYF
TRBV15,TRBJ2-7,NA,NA,TGTGCCACCAGCATCGGCACAGGGAGCTCCTACGAGCAGTACTTC,CATSIGTGSSYEQYF
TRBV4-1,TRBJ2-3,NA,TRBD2,TGCGCCAGCAGCCAAGATCGAGGTGTGGGGACTAGCGTGACAGATACGCAGTATTTT,CASSQDRGVGTSVTDTQYF
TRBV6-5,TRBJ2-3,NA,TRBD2,TGTGCCAGCAGTGGGACTAGCGGGAGCTCAGATACGCAGTATTTT,CASSGTSGSSDTQYF
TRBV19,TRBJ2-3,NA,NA,TGTGCCAGTAGTGGGACTGGTAGGTTGGATACGCAGTATTTT,CASSGTGRLDTQYF
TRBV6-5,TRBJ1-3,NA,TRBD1,TGTGCCAGCACTTTAGACAGGGACTCTGGAAACACCATATATTTT,CASTLDRDSGNTIYF
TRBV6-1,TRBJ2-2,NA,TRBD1,TGTGCCACCCTACAGGGGGCTAGGACCGGGGAGCTGTTTTTT,CATLQGARTGELFF
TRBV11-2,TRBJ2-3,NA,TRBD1,TGTGCCAGCAGTGCCAGGGGGCTCAACACAGATACGCAGTATTTT,CASSARGLNTDTQYF
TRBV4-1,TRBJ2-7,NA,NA,TGCGCCAGCAGCCACCCACACAGGGGGGGACCCTACGAGCAGTACTTC,CASSHPHRGGPYEQYF
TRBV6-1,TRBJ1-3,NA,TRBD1,TGTGCCAGCAGTGAAGCCGGGACAGGGTCCGGAAACACCATATATTTT,CASSEAGTGSGNTIYF
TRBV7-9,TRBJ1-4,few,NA,TGTGCCAGCAGGGCGTCGACAGAAACTAATGAAAAACTGTTTTTT,CASRASTETNEKLFF
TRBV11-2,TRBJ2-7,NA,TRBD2,TGTGCCAGCAGCTCTAGCGGGGGATCCTACGAGCAGTACTTC,CASSSSGGSYEQYF
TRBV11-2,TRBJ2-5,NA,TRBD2,TGTGCCAGCAGCTTAGGGTTCGGGAGGGCCGGGACCCAGTACTTC,CASSLGFGRAGTQYF
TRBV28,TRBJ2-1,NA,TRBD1,TGTGCCAGCAGTTCGGGACAGGGGGCGAGAAATGAGCAGTTCTTC,CASSSGQGARNEQFF
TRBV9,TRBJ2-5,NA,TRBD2,TGTGCCAGCAGCTCACAGCGGGGGCAAGAGACCCAGTACTTC,CASSSQRGQETQYF
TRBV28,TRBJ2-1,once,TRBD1,TGTGCCAGCAGTTTCTTGGACAGGGGATTCAATGAGCAGTTCTTC,CASSFLDRGFNEQFF
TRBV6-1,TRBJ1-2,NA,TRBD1,TGTGCCAGCAGACGGGACAGGGCTAACTATGGCTACACCTTC,CASRRDRANYGYTF
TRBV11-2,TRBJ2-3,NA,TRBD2,TGTGCCAGCACCAAAACCCCGGGGGGGTACACAGATACGCAGTATTTT,CASTKTPGGYTDTQYF
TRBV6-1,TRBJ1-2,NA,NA,TGTGCCAGCAGTGAATCGGGGATCGAGGGCTACACCTTC,CASSESGIEGYTF
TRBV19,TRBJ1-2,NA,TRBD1,TGTGCCAGTAGTACAGGGGGCGGCTACACCTTC,CASSTGGGYTF